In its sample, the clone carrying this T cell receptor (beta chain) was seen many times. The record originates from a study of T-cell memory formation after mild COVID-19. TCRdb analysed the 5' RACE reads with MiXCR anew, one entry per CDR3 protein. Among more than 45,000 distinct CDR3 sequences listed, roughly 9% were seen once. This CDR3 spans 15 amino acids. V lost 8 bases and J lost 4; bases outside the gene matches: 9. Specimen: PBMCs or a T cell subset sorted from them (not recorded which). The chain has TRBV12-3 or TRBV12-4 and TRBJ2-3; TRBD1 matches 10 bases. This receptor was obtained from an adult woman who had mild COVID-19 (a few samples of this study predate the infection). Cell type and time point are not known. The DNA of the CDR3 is TGTGCCAGCCAGAGGACAGGGGGAATCCCAGATACGCAGTATTTT. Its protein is CASQRTGGIPDTQYF.